The TCR beta chain described here comes from a study of T-cell memory formation after mild COVID-19. Study observations and caveats: CD8+ contracting clones occupied EMRA, while CD4+ ones occupied mainly CM and EM.

In this sample, this clonotype is medium-sized (0.01 to 0.1%). The antigen is not known. TCRdb re-called the 5' RACE reads through MiXCR, storing one row per CDR3 protein. The sample includes roughly 47,000 distinct CDR3 sequences, 7.3% of them seen just once. The CDR3 runs to 14 residues. V gave up 0 bases and J gave up 4 bases, with 8 bases separating them. Per germline, CDR1 LGHNA and CDR2 YSLEER. The chain has TRBV4-3 and TRBJ2-3; D is ambiguous. The TCR comes from a man aged 18 to 30 who had mild COVID-19 (a few samples of this study predate the infection). Cell type and time point are not known. Sequenced sample: PBMCs or a T cell subset sorted from them (not recorded which). The DNA for the CDR3 is TGCGCCAGCAGCCAAGAAACCTGGGCAGATACGCAGTATTTT. It encodes CASSQETWADTQYF.